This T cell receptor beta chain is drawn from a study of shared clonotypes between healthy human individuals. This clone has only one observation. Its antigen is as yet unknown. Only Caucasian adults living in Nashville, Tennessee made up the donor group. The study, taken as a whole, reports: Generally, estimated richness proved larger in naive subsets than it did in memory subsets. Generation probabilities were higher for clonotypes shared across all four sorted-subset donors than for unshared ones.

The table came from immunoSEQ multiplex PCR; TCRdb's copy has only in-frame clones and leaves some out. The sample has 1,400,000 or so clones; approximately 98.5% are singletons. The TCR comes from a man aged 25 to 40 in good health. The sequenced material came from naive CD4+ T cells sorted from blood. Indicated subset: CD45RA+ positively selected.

As DNA, the CDR3 is TGTGCCAGCTCAGCGGGACAGCCGGCCTCTGGAAACACCATATATTTT. Its protein product is CASSAGQPASGNTIYF. The chain joins TRBV18 to TRBJ1-3; TRBD1 matches 7 bases. CDR1 KGHSH and CDR2 LQKENI come from the germline V gene. The length of the CDR3 is 16 residues. The J segment lost 0 bases and the V segment lost 5 bases, leaving 7 bases of the junction unmatched.